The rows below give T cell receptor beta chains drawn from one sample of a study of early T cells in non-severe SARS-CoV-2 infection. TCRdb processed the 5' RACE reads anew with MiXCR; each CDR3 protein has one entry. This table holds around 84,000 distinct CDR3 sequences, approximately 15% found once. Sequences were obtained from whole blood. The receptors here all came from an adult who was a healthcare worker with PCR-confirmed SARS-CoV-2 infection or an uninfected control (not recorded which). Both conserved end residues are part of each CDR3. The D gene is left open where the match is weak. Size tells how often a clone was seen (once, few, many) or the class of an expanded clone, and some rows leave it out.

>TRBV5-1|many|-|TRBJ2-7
CASSFSGQPSYEQYF
TGCGCCAGCAGCTTTTCCGGACAGCCTTCCTACGAGCAGTACTTC
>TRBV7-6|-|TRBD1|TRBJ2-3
CASSLASWGTGGKDTQYF
TGTGCCAGCAGCTTAGCTAGTTGGGGGACAGGGGGCAAAGATACGCAGTATTTT
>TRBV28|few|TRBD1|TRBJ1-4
CASSRTGGRSNEKLFF
TGTGCCAGCAGTCGGACAGGGGGCAGGTCTAATGAAAAACTGTTTTTT
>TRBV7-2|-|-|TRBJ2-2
CASSLVSGELFF
TGTGCCAGCAGCTTAGTATCCGGGGAGCTGTTTTTT
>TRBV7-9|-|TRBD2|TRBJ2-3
CASSFLAGEADTQYF
TGTGCCAGCAGCTTTTTAGCGGGAGAGGCAGATACGCAGTATTTT
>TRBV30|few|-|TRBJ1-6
CAWSARVDSPLHF
TGTGCCTGGAGTGCCAGGGTCGATTCACCCCTCCACTTT
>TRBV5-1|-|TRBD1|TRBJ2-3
CASSPWTGKTDTQYF
TGCGCCAGCAGCCCATGGACAGGGAAAACAGATACGCAGTATTTT
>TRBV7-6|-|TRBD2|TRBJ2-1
CASSPFASGSSSSYNEQFF
TGTGCCAGCAGCCCCTTCGCTAGCGGGAGTTCGAGCTCCTACAATGAGCAGTTCTTC
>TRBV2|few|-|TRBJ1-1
CASLQGNTEAFF
TGTGCCAGCTTACAGGGGAACACTGAAGCTTTCTTT
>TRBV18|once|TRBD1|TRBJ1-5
CASSPFGQASNQPQHF
TGTGCCAGCTCACCCTTCGGACAGGCGAGCAATCAGCCCCAGCATTTT
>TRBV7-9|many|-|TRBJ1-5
CASSRGGSQHF
TGTGCCAGCAGCCGTGGAGGGTCCCAGCATTTT
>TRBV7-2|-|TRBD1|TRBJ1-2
CASSRGPDGYTF
TGTGCCAGCAGCAGGGGGCCTGATGGCTACACCTTC
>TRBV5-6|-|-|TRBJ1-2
CASSIGTPTGYTF
TGTGCCAGCAGCATAGGGACACCGACGGGCTACACCTTC
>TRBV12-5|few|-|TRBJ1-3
CASGRDPLGNTIYF
TGTGCTAGTGGTCGGGACCCCCTCGGAAACACCATATATTTT
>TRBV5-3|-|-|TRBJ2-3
CARSFRTEKDGGPSTDTQYF
TGTGCCAGAAGCTTTCGGACAGAAAAGGATGGAGGGCCAAGCACAGATACGCAGTATTTT
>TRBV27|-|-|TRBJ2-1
CASRLSQHNEQFF
TGTGCCAGCCGATTATCCCAGCACAATGAGCAGTTCTTC
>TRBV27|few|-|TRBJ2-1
CASSLSGLWFF
TGTGCCAGCAGTTTATCGGGCCTTTGGTTCTTC
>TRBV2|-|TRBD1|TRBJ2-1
CARSFGTGSVEQFF
TGTGCCAGATCCTTTGGGACAGGGTCAGTTGAGCAGTTCTTC
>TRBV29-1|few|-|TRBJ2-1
CSVQESSYNEQFF
TGCAGCGTACAGGAGAGCTCCTACAATGAGCAGTTCTTC
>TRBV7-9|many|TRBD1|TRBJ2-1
CASSEPGQGSHNEQFF
TGTGCCAGCAGTGAACCGGGACAGGGGTCGCACAATGAGCAGTTCTTC
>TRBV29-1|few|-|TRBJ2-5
CSVGGYGQETQYF
TGCAGCGTGGGGGGTTACGGCCAAGAGACCCAGTACTTC
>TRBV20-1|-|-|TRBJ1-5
CSASRDTNLRMRPQHF
TGCAGTGCTAGCCGGGACACCAATTTAAGAATGCGGCCCCAGCATTTT
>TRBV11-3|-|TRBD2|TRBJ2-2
CASSWREGNTGELFF
TGTGCCAGCAGCTGGAGGGAGGGAAACACCGGGGAGCTGTTTTTT
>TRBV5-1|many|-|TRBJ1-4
CASSLTVNAANEKLFF
TGCGCCAGCAGCTTAACGGTCAACGCGGCTAATGAAAAACTGTTTTTT
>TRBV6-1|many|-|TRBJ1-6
CASSEVPGTNSPLHF
TGTGCCAGCAGTGAAGTTCCAGGGACAAACTCACCCCTCCACTTT
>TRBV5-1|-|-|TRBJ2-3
CASSLAKTTDTQYF
TGCGCCAGCAGCTTGGCAAAGACTACAGATACGCAGTATTTT
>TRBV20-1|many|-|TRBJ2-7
CSARDRGVPWEQYF
TGCAGTGCTAGAGATCGTGGCGTCCCCTGGGAGCAGTACTTC
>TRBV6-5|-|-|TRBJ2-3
CASSYLPPVSTDTQYF
TGTGCCAGCAGTTACCTACCGCCGGTTAGCACAGATACGCAGTATTTT
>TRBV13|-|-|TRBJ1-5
CASSSGYSNQPQHF
TGTGCCAGCAGCTCCGGATATAGCAATCAGCCCCAGCATTTT
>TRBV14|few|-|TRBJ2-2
CASSQALANTGELFF
TGTGCCAGCAGCCAAGCTTTGGCGAACACCGGGGAGCTGTTTTTT
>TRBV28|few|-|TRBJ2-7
CASTHTYEQYF
TGTGCCAGCACCCACACCTACGAGCAGTACTTC
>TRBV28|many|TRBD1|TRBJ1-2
CASRGTGNYGYTF
TGTGCCAGCAGGGGGACAGGGAACTATGGCTACACCTTC
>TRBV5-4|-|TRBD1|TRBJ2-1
CASKTPGDRSYNEQFF
TGTGCCAGCAAAACCCCCGGGGACAGGAGCTACAATGAGCAGTTCTTC
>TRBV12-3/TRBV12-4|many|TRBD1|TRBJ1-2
CASSLRDRDYGYTF
TGTGCCAGCAGTTTACGGGACAGAGACTATGGCTACACCTTC
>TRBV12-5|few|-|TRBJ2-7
CASGLVDSYEQYF
TGTGCTAGTGGTTTGGTTGACAGCTACGAGCAGTACTTC
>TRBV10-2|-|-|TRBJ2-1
CASSDLGDSFNEQFF
TGCGCCAGCAGTGATCTTGGCGATTCTTTCAATGAGCAGTTCTTC
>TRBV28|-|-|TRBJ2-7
CASSFGPGVSGAYEQYF
TGTGCCAGCAGTTTCGGGCCGGGAGTCTCGGGGGCCTACGAGCAGTACTTC
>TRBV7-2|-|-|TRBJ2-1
CASSPRGSLDYNEQFF
TGTGCCAGCAGCCCAAGGGGTTCCCTGGACTACAATGAGCAGTTCTTC
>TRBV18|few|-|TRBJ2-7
CASSPLPPRNEPYEQYF
TGTGCCAGCTCACCCCTTCCCCCACGGAACGAACCCTACGAGCAGTACTTC
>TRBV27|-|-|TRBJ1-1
CASSFRTPRQLNTEAFF
TGTGCCAGCAGTTTTAGGACACCCCGTCAACTGAACACTGAAGCTTTCTTT
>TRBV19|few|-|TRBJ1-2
CASSIVINGGYTF
TGTGCCAGTAGTATAGTGATCAACGGAGGCTACACCTTC
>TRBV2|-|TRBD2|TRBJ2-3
CASTAELAGRRTDTQYF
TGTGCCAGCACCGCAGAGCTAGCGGGAAGGCGCACAGATACGCAGTATTTT
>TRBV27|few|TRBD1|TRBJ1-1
CASSPWTGKNTEAFF
TGTGCCAGCAGTCCATGGACAGGGAAGAACACTGAAGCTTTCTTT
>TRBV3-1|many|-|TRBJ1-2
CASSQGWTGMEGYTF
TGTGCCAGCAGCCAAGGCTGGACGGGGATGGAGGGCTACACCTTC
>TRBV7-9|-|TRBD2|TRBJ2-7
CASSSGGRGYEQYF
TGTGCCAGCAGCTCCGGCGGGAGGGGGTACGAGCAGTACTTC
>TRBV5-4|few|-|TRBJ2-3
CASSLRRSTDTQYF
TGTGCCAGCAGCTTGAGGCGCAGCACAGATACGCAGTATTTT
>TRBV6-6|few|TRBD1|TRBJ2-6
CASSFSGTGSSGANVLTF
TGTGCCAGCAGTTTTTCCGGGACAGGGTCCTCTGGGGCCAACGTCCTGACTTTC
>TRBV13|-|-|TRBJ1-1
CASSPKRNTEAFF
TGTGCCAGCAGCCCGAAAAGGAACACTGAAGCTTTCTTT
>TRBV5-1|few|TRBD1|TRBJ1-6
CASRGQDTSPLHF
TGCGCCAGCAGGGGACAGGATACTTCACCCCTCCACTTT
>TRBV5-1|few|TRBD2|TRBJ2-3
CASSLGGRRRTDTQYF
TGCGCCAGCAGTTTGGGAGGGAGGAGGCGCACAGATACGCAGTATTTT
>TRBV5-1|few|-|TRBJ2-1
CASSLTRGVTYNEQFF
TGCGCCAGCAGCCTCACGAGGGGGGTGACCTACAATGAGCAGTTCTTC
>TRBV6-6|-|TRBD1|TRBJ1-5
CASRDRGLGNQPQHF
TGTGCCAGCAGGGACAGGGGTCTAGGAAATCAGCCCCAGCATTTT
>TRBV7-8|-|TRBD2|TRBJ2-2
CASSLGGRYTGELFF
TGTGCCAGCAGCTTAGGCGGGAGGTACACCGGGGAGCTGTTTTTT